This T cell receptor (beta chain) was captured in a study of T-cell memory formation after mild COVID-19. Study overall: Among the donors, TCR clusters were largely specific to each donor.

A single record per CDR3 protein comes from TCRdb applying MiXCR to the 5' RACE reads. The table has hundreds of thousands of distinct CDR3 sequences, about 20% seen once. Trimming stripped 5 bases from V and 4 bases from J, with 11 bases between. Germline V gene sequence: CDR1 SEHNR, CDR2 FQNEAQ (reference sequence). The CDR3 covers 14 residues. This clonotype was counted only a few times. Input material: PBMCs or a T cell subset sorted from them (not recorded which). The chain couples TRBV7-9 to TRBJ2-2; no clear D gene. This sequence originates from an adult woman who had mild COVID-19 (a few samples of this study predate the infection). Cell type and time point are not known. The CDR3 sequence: CASSPVIGTGELFF. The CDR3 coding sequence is TGTGCCAGCAGCCCGGTGATTGGCACCGGGGAGCTGTTTTTT.